This TCR beta chain was obtained from a study of cytomegalovirus exposure and HLA in healthy donors. The study, taken as a whole, reports: In an earlier analysis, most TCR beta V segments were productive about 87% or about 30% of the time.

The study ran its PCR with 60 Vbeta and 13 Jbeta primers. Method: immunoSEQ multiplex PCR; TCRdb's copy keeps in-frame clones and lacks some. The sample lists 120,000 or so clones, under 80% seen once, with less than 4% in the top ten. The V gene's germline CDR1 is MDHEN and CDR2 SYDVKM. V dropped 1 base and J dropped 2 bases, with 15 bases sitting between them. The CDR3 totals 18 residues. A word on this clone: Antigen unknown.

Sequenced input: PBMCs. The sequence derives from a man between 40 and 49 years old in good health and CMV-seropositive. The chain uses TRBV28 and TRBJ2-6; D possibly corresponds to TRBD2 (5 bases). The chain's CDR3 is CASSLLVPGNPGANVLTF. CDR3 coding DNA: TGTGCCAGCAGTTTATTAGTCCCGGGGAACCCTGGGGCCAACGTCCTGACTTTC.